Listed below are T cell receptor beta chains from one sample, sequenced in a study of OX40 agonist ivuxolimab in advanced cancers. Using immunoSEQ multiplex PCR, the repertoire was profiled, and TCRdb retains in-frame clones only, with some absent. The sample lists 45,000 to 60,000 clones, 88% occurring once. The starting material was CD4+ or CD8+ T cells sorted from blood, obtained in a trial of the OX40 agonist ivuxolimab. These receptors originate from an adult with an advanced solid tumor such as melanoma, head and neck, liver or kidney cancer. The CDR3 runs from the conserved cysteine through the conserved F or W. The D gene is left open where the match is weak. Size values are once, few and many counts, or a class for expanded clones, and some rows have none.

- TRBJ2-7 - TRBV27 CASRPQGSYEQYF TGTGCCAGCCGCCCCCAGGGATCCTACGAGCAGTACTTC
- TRBJ1-3 - TRBV7-2 CASSSGDGNTIYF TGTGCCAGCAGCTCAGGGGATGGGAACACCATATATTTT
- TRBJ1-2 - TRBV19 CASSSHRVSQGSHGYTF TGTGCCAGTAGTAGCCACAGGGTCTCTCAGGGTTCCCATGGCTACACCTTC
- TRBJ1-1 TRBD1 TRBV14 CASSLRDRGIGTEAFF TGTGCCAGCAGCCTGCGGGACAGGGGTATAGGCACTGAAGCTTTCTTT
- TRBJ2-7 - TRBV6-5 CASSSGGEQYF TGTGCCAGCAGTTCCGGGGGCGAGCAGTACTTC
- TRBJ2-7 TRBD1 TRBV6-5 CATKRTGAYEQYF TGTGCCACGAAAAGGACAGGGGCCTACGAGCAGTACTTC
- TRBJ2-7 TRBD2 TRBV7-9 CASSFGTSGSYEQYF TGTGCCAGCAGCTTTGGGACTAGCGGCTCCTACGAGCAGTACTTC
- TRBJ2-3 TRBD1 TRBV30 CAWSVQGADTQYF TGTGCCTGGAGTGTACAGGGGGCAGATACGCAGTATTTT
- TRBJ2-7 - TRBV6-1 CASSEASQGFEQYF TGTGCCAGCAGTGAAGCGTCGCAGGGTTTCGAGCAGTACTTC
- TRBJ2-5 TRBD2 TRBV19 CASSMRRLARGETQYF TGTGCCAGTAGTATGCGGAGACTAGCGAGGGGAGAGACCCAGTACTTC
- TRBJ2-7 - TRBV27 CASRVVRGSYEQYF TGTGCCAGCAGGGTTGTTCGGGGAAGCTACGAGCAGTACTTC
- TRBJ1-3 TRBD1 TRBV7-2 CASSSDRAGNTIYF TGTGCCAGCAGCTCCGACAGGGCTGGAAACACCATATATTTT
- TRBJ2-3 TRBD1 TRBV5-1 CASSRTGTGPLSTDTQYF TGCGCCAGCAGCAGAACCGGGACAGGGCCCCTTAGCACAGATACGCAGTATTTT
- TRBJ2-1 TRBD2 TRBV19 CASSIGSGRGEQFF TGTGCCAGTAGTATAGGGAGCGGGAGAGGTGAGCAGTTCTTC
- TRBJ2-7 TRBD2 TRBV15 CATSRDRTSGIYEQYF TGTGCCACCAGCAGAGATCGAACTAGCGGGATCTACGAGCAGTACTTC
- TRBJ2-1 - TRBV13 CASSLGAGRTYNEQFF TGTGCCAGCAGCTTAGGCGCGGGGCGGACCTACAATGAGCAGTTCTTC
- TRBJ1-2 - TRBV6-6 CASSYPNYGYTF TGTGCCAGCAGTTACCCTAACTATGGCTACACCTTC
- TRBJ1-1 - TRBV27 CASRGRDTEAFF TGTGCCAGCAGGGGAAGGGACACTGAAGCTTTCTTT
once TRBJ2-7 - TRBV11-2 CASRQVKQGPAYEQYF TGTGCCAGCAGACAGGTGAAACAGGGTCCCGCCTACGAGCAGTACTTC
once TRBJ2-2 - TRBV29-1 CSVQGLRGGTGELFF TGCAGCGTTCAAGGGTTGAGGGGAGGCACCGGGGAGCTGTTTTTT
- TRBJ2-5 TRBD2 TRBV6-4 CASSDRGTSGVYQETQYF TGTGCCAGCAGTGACCGTGGGACTAGCGGGGTCTACCAAGAGACCCAGTACTTC
- TRBJ2-3 - TRBV7-2 CASSWGGGSTQYF TGTGCCAGCAGCTGGGGCGGCGGTAGTACGCAGTATTTT
once TRBJ2-1 TRBD2 TRBV7-2 CASSLGTSGGNNEQFF TGTGCCAGCAGCTTAGGAACTAGCGGGGGAAACAATGAGCAGTTCTTC
- TRBJ2-1 TRBD2 TRBV7-2 CASSIWTSGNNEQFF TGTGCCAGCAGCATTTGGACTAGCGGGAACAATGAGCAGTTCTTC
- TRBJ1-5 - TRBV6-6 CASSWGARDQPQHF TGTGCCAGCAGTTGGGGCGCTAGGGATCAGCCCCAGCATTTT
- TRBJ2-6 - TRBV5-4 CASSSWAEGANVLTF TGTGCCAGCAGCTCATGGGCGGAAGGGGCCAACGTCCTGACTTTC
- TRBJ1-2 - TRBV5-6 CASSLTWGGYTF TGTGCCAGCAGCTTGACCTGGGGCGGCTACACCTTC
once TRBJ2-5 - TRBV30 CAWSPQETQYF TGTGCCTGGAGTCCCCAAGAGACCCAGTACTTC
few TRBJ2-3 - TRBV11-2 CASSLVGRTDTQYF TGTGCCAGCAGCTTGGTGGGGAGAACAGATACGCAGTATTTT
- TRBJ2-1 - TRBV5-1 CASMSGSLNNEQFF TGCGCCAGCATGTCGGGGTCCCTCAACAATGAGCAGTTCTTC
- TRBJ2-3 - TRBV7-9 CASSLEERAKYF TGTGCCAGCAGCTTAGAGGAGCGAGCGAAGTATTTT
- TRBJ1-2 - TRBV5-1 CASSLRQSYGYTF TGCGCCAGCAGCTTAAGACAGAGCTATGGCTACACCTTC
- TRBJ1-3 - TRBV29-1 CSVRDTGSGNTIYF TGCAGCGTCAGGGACACCGGCTCTGGAAACACCATATATTTT
- TRBJ1-2 - TRBV5-1 CASSLAGQDYGYTF TGCGCCAGCAGCTTGGCCGGGCAGGACTATGGCTACACCTTC
- TRBJ2-5 TRBD2 TRBV28 CASSPLVLAGGPEETQYF TGTGCCAGCAGCCCGCTGGTACTAGCGGGAGGGCCTGAGGAGACCCAGTACTTC
- TRBJ2-5 - TRBV7-2 CASSPGSVRAETQYF TGTGCCAGCAGCCCCGGGTCGGTCCGAGCAGAGACCCAGTACTTC
- TRBJ1-1 - TRBV18 CASSPPPYTEAFF TGTGCCAGCTCACCACCGCCCTACACTGAAGCTTTCTTT
- TRBJ1-1 TRBD1 TRBV10-2 CASSEFGQGSTEAFF TGCGCCAGCAGTGAGTTTGGACAGGGAAGCACTGAAGCTTTCTTT
- TRBJ2-7 - TRBV4-3 CASTLGIQGGSYEQYF TGCGCCAGCACCCTGGGGATCCAAGGAGGCTCCTACGAGCAGTACTTC